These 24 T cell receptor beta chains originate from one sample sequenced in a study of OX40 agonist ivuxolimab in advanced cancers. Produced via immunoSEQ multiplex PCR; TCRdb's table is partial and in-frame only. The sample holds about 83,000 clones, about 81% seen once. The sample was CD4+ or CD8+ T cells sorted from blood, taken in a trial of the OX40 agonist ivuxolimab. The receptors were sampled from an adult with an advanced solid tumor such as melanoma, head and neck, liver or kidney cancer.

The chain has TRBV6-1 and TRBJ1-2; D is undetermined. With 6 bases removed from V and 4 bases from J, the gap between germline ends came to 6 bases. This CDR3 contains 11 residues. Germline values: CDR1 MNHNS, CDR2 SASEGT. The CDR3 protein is CASRVGYGYTF. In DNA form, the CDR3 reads TGTGCCAGCAGGGTCGGCTATGGCTACACCTTC.

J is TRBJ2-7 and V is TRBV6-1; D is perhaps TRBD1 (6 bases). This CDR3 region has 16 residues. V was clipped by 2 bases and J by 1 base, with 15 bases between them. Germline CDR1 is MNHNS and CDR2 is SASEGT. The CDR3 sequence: CASSEPRGTRSYEQYF. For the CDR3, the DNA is TGTGCCAGCAGTGAACCTAGGGGGACGCGGTCCTACGAGCAGTACTTC.

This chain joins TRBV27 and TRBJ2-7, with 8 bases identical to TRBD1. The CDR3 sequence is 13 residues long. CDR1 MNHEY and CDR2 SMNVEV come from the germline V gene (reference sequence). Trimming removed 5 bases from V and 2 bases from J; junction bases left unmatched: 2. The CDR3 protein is CASSRDRTYEQYF. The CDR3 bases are TGTGCCAGCAGTAGGGACAGGACCTACGAGCAGTACTTC.

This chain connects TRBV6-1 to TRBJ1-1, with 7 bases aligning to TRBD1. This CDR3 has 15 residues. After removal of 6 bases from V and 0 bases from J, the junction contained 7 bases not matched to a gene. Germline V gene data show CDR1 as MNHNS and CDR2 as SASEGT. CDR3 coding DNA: TGTGCCAGCAGCGTACAGGGGACTATGAACACTGAAGCTTTCTTT. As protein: CASSVQGTMNTEAFF.

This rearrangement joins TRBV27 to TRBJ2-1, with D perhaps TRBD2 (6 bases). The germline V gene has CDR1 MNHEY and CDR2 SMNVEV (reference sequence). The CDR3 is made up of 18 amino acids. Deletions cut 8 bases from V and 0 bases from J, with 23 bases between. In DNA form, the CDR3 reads TGTGCCAGCGCTTCAATGGGACTTTCTTTCAGCTCCTACAATGAGCAGTTCTTC. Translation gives CASASMGLSFSSYNEQFF.

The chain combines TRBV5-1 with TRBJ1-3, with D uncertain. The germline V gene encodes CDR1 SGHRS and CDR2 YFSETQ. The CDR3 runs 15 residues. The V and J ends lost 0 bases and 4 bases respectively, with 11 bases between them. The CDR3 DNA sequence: TGCGCCAGCAGCTTGGGGACCCGGTCCGGAAACACCATATATTTT. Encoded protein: CASSLGTRSGNTIYF.

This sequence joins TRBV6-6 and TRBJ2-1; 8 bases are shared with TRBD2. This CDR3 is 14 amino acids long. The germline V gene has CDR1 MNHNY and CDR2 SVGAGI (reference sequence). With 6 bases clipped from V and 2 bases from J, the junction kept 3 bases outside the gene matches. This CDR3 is CASRLAGTYNEQFF. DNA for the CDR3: TGTGCCAGCAGGTTAGCGGGGACCTACAATGAGCAGTTCTTC.

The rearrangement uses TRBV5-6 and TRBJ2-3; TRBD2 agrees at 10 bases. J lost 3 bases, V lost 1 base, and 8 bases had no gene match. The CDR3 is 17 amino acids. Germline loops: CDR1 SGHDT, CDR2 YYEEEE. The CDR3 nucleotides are TGTGCCAGCAGCTTGCGTGCAGCGGGGGGGCTAACAGATACGCAGTATTTT. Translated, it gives CASSLRAAGGLTDTQYF.

CDR3 sequence (DNA): TGCGCCAGCAGCTTGGGGGACATCTCCCGCGGCGAGCAGTACTTC. Its translation: CASSLGDISRGEQYF. The chain links TRBV5-1 to TRBJ2-7, with D possibly being TRBD1 (6 bases). Germline CDR1 is SGHRS and CDR2 is YFSETQ. The CDR3 is 15 residues long. Trimming took off 0 bases at V and 6 bases at J, with 16 bases between the two ends.

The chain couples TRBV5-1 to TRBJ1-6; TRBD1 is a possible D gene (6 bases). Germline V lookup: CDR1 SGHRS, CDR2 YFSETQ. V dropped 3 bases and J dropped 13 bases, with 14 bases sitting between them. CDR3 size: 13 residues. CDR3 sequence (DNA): TGCGCCAGCAGCTCCCAGACAGGCCCTCCCCTCCACTTT. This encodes CASSSQTGPPLHF.

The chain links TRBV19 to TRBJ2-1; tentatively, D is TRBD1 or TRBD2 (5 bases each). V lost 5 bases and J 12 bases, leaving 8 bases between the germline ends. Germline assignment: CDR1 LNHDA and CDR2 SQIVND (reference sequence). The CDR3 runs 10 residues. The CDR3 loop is CASSGTLQFF. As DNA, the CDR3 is TGTGCCAGTAGTGGGACGTTGCAGTTCTTC. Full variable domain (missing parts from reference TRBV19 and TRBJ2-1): DGGITQSPKYLFRKEGQNVTLSCEQNLNHDAMYWYRQDPGQGLRLIYYSQIVNDFQKGDIAEGYSVSREKKESFPLTVTSAQKNPTAFYLCASSGTLQFFGPGTRLTVL.

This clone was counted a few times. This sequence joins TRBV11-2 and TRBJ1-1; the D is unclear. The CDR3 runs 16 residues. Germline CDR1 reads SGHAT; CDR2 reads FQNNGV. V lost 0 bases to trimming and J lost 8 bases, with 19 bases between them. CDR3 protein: CASSLDLALVGREAFF. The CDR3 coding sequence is TGTGCCAGCAGCTTAGATCTCGCATTGGTTGGCAGGGAAGCTTTCTTT. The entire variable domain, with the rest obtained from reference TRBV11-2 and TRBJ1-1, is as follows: EAGVAQSPRYKIIEKRQSVAFWCNPISGHATLYWYQQILGQGPKLLIQFQNNGVVDDSQLPKDRFSAERLKGVDSTLKIQPAKLEDSAVYLCASSLDLALVGREAFFGQGTRLTVV.

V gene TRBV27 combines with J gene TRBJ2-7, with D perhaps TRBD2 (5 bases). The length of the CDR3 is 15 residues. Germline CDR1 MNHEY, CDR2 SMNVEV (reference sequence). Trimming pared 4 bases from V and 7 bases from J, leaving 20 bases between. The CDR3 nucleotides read TGTGCCAGCAGTTCGCCCTCCGGACTCCTATTTGAGCAGTACTTC. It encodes CASSSPSGLLFEQYF.

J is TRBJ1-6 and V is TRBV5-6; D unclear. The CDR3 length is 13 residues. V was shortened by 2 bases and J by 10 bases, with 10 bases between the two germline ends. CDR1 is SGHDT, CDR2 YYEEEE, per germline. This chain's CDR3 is CASSFDTESPLHF. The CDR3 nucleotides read TGTGCCAGCAGCTTCGACACGGAATCACCCCTCCACTTT.

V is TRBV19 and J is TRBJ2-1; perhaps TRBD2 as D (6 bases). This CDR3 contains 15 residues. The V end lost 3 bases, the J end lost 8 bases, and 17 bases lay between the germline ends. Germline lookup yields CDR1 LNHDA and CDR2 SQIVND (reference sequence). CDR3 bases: TGTGCCAGTAGTATCCGGCGGGGCCCCTTAGATGAGCAGTTCTTC. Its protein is CASSIRRGPLDEQFF.

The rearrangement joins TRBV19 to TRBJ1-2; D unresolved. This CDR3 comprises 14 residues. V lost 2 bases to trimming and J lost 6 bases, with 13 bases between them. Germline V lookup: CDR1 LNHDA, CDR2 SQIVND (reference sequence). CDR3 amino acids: CASSITGIPHGYTF. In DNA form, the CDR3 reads TGTGCCAGTAGTATAACGGGTATCCCTCATGGCTACACCTTC.

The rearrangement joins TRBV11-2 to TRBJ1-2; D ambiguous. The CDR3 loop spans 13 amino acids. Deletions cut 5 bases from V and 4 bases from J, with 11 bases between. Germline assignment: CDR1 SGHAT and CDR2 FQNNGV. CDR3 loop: CASSPDKLYGYTF. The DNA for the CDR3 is TGTGCCAGCAGCCCCGACAAGCTCTATGGCTACACCTTC. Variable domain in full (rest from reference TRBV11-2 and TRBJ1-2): EAGVAQSPRYKIIEKRQSVAFWCNPISGHATLYWYQQILGQGPKLLIQFQNNGVVDDSQLPKDRFSAERLKGVDSTLKIQPAKLEDSAVYLCASSPDKLYGYTFGSGTRLTVV.

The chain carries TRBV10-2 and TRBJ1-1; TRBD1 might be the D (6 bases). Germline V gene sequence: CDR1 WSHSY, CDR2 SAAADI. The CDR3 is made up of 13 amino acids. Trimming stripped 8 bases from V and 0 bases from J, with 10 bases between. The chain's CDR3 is CASSGQMNTEAFF. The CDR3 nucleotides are TGCGCCAGCTCGGGACAAATGAACACTGAAGCTTTCTTT.

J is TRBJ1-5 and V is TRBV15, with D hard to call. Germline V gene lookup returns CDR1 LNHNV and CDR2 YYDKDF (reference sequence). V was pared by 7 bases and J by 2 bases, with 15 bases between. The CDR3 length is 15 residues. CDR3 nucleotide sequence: TGTGCCACCAACATCGGAGGTTATGGCAATCAGCCCCAGCATTTT. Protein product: CATNIGGYGNQPQHF.

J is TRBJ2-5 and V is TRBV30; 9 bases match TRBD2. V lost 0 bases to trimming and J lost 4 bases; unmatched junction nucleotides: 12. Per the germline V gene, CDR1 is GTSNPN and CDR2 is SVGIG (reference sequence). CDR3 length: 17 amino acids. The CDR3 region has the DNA TGTGCCTGGAGTGTATACAAGGGCGGGAGGGGTGGAGAGACCCAGTACTTC. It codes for CAWSVYKGGRGGETQYF.

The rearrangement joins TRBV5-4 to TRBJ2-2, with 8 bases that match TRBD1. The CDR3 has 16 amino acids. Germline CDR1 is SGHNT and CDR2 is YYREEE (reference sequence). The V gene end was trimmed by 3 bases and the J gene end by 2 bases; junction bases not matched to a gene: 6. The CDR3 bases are TGTGCCAGCAGCTCCCCAACAGGGGGAAACACCGGGGAGCTGTTTTTT. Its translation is CASSSPTGGNTGELFF.

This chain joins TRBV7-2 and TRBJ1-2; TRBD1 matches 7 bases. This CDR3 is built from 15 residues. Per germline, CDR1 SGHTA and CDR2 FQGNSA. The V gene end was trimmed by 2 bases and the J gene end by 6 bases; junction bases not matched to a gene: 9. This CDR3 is CASSLLTGRGNGYTF. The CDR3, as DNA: TGTGCCAGCAGCTTATTGACAGGGAGGGGAAATGGCTACACCTTC.

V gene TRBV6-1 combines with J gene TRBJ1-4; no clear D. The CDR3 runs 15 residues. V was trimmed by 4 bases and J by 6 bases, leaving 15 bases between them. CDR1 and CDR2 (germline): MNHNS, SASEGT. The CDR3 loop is CASSVREVPYEKLFF. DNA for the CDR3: TGTGCCAGCAGTGTAAGGGAGGTTCCGTATGAAAAACTGTTTTTT.

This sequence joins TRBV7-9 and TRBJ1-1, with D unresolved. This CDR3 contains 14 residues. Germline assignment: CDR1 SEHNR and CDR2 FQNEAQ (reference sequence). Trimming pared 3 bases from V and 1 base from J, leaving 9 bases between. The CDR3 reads CASSLGLGNTEAFF. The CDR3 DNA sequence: TGTGCCAGCAGCTTGGGGTTGGGGAACACTGAAGCTTTCTTT.